These T cell receptor beta chains were read from a single sample in a study of cytomegalovirus exposure and HLA in healthy donors. Libraries were prepared by immunoSEQ multiplex PCR; TCRdb keeps only in-frame clonotypes and omits some of them. The sample holds about 160,000 clones; about 85% are singletons and the top ten take 1% to 1.5%. Material for sequencing was PBMCs. Receptor source: a man between 45 and 60 years old in good health and CMV-seropositive. Each CDR3 is given with its conserved first and last residue. Only some rows state a clone size, as once, few, many or a class for expanded clones.

CASSLSPGGETQYF,TRBJ2-5,TRBV27,.
CASSLGGVNTEAFF,TRBJ1-1,TRBV7-9,.
CASSLGTGRKEQFF,TRBJ2-1,TRBV28,.
CASSLGGSGQPQHF,TRBJ1-5,TRBV5-1,.
CASSQEWLSYQETQYF,TRBJ2-5,TRBV4-1,.
CASSPRTGANEQYF,TRBJ2-7,TRBV5-4,.
CASSLYGGEGYTF,TRBJ1-2,TRBV7-2,.
CASSLRLNEQFF,TRBJ2-1,TRBV11-3,.
CASRTSDRGNQPQHF,TRBJ1-5,TRBV28,once
CASSIGTATYEQYF,TRBJ2-7,TRBV2,.
CASTRSRVGAGDTQYF,TRBJ2-3,TRBV9,.
CASSVADGGSYEQYF,TRBJ2-7,TRBV9,once